This T cell receptor (beta chain) is from a study of blood T cell repertoires in COVID-19. Across the study: Both acute and convalescent COVID-19 samples were obtained from the United States, Italy and Spain. The analysed material was cDNA or gDNA that came from T cells, B-cell-depleted T cells, or PBMCs.

The ends were cut back, 4 bases at V and 0 bases at J, with 12 bases in the middle. This CDR3 has 15 amino acids. Germline CDR1 SGHNT, CDR2 YYREEE (reference sequence). Under the authors' procedure: Quantification of nucleated cells was approximated via reference gene primer amplification. Clones were read by immunoSEQ multiplex PCR, and TCRdb kept only the in-frame ones, dropping some. That table gives V, J and clone size, and the DNA gave D and trimming. The table lists roughly 80,000 clones, 60% to 80% of them singletons. This chain joins TRBV5-4 and TRBJ2-3, with D possibly being TRBD2 (7 bases). This TCR was sampled from a man in his 70s with active or convalescent COVID-19. Sequenced: peripheral blood. DNA for the CDR3: TGTGCCAGCAGCCGGGGGGCCTCTAGCACAGATACGCAGTATTTT. This codes for CASSRGASSTDTQYF.